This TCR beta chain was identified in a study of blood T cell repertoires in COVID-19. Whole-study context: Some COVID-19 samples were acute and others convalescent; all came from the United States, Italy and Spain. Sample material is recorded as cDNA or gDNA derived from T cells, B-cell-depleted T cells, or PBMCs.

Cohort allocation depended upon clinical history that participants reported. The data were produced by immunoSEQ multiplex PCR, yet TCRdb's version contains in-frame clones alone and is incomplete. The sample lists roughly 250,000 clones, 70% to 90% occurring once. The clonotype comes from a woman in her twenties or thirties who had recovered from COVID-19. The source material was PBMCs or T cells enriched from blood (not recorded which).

The CDR3 DNA reads TGTGCCAGCAGTTTTAACAGGGGAAACACCATATATTTT. The encoded protein is CASSFNRGNTIYF. The chain couples TRBV27 to TRBJ1-3, with TRBD1 as a possible D gene (5 bases). Trimming pared 3 bases from V and 4 bases from J, leaving 7 bases between. Germline V gene data show CDR1 as MNHEY and CDR2 as SMNVEV (reference sequence). CDR3 length: 13 residues.